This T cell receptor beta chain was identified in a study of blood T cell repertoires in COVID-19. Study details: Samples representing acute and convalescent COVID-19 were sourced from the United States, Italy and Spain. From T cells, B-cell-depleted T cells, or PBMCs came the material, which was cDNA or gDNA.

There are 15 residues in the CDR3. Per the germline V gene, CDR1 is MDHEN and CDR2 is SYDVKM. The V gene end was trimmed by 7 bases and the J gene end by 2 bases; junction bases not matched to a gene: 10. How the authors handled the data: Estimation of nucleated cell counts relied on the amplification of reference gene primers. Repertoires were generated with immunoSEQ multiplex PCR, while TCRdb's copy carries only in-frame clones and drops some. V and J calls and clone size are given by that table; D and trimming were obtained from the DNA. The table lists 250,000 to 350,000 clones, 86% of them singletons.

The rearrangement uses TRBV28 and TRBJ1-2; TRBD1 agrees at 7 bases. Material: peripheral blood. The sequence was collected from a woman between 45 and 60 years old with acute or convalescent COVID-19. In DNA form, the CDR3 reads TGTGCCAGCATAAGGGGGCCGATATCCAACTATGGCTACACCTTC. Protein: CASIRGPISNYGYTF.